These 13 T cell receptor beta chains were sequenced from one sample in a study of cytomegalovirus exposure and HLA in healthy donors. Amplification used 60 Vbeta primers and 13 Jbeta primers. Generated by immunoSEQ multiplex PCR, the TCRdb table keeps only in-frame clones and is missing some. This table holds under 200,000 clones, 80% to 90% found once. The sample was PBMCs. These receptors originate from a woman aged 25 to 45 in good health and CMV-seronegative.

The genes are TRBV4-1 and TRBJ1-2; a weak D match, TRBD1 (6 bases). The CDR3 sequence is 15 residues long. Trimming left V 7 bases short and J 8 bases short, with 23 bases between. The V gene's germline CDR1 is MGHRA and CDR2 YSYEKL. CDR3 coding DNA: TGCGCCAGCACCGCCGGGACAAGGCCTTTAGAGGGCTACACCTTC. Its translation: CASTAGTRPLEGYTF.

CDR3 residues: CASSEQLQETQYF. The CDR3 DNA follows: TGTGCCAGCAGTGAACAGTTGCAGGAGACCCAGTACTTC. The rearrangement uses TRBV6-1 and TRBJ2-5; D call uncertain. V was shortened by 2 bases and J by 5 bases, with 9 bases between the two germline ends. There are 13 residues in the CDR3. The V gene's germline CDR1 is MNHNS and CDR2 SASEGT.

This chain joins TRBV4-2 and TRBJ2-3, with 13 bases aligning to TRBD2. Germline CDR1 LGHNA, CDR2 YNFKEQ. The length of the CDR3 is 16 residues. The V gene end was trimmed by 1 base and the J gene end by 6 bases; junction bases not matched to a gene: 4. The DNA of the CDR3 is TGTGCCAGCAGCCAAGGGACTAGCGGGGGTTTTGATACGCAGTATTTT. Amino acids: CASSQGTSGGFDTQYF.

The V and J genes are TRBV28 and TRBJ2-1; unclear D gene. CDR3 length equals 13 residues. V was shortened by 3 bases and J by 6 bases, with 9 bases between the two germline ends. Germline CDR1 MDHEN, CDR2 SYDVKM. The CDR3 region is CASSFILSNEQFF. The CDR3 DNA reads TGTGCCAGCAGTTTTATCCTTAGCAATGAGCAGTTCTTC.

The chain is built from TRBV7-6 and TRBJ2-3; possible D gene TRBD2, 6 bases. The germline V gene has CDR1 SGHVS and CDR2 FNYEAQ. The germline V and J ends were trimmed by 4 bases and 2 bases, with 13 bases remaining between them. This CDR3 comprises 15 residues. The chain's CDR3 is CASSSGLTVTDTQYF. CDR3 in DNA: TGTGCCAGCAGCTCCGGACTAACCGTCACAGATACGCAGTATTTT.

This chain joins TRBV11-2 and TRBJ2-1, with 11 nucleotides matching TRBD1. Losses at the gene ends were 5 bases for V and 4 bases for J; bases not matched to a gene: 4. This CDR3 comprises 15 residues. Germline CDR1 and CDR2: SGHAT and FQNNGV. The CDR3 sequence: CASSPGTGGYNEQFF. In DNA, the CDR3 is TGTGCCAGCAGCCCCGGGACAGGGGGTTACAATGAGCAGTTCTTC. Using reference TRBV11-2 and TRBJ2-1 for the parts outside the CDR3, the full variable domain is EAGVAQSPRYKIIEKRQSVAFWCNPISGHATLYWYQQILGQGPKLLIQFQNNGVVDDSQLPKDRFSAERLKGVDSTLKIQPAKLEDSAVYLCASSPGTGGYNEQFFGPGTRLTVL.

The CDR3 sequence is CASSPGTSGSLYQETQYF. CDR3 nucleotides: TGTGCCAGCTCACCAGGAACTAGCGGGAGTCTGTACCAAGAGACCCAGTACTTC. The chain is built from TRBV18 and TRBJ2-5; TRBD2 aligns across 11 bases. The CDR3 is 18 amino acids. Trimming at V came to 2 bases and at J to 0 bases, leaving 8 bases not matched to a gene. The germline V gene encodes CDR1 KGHSH and CDR2 LQKENI.

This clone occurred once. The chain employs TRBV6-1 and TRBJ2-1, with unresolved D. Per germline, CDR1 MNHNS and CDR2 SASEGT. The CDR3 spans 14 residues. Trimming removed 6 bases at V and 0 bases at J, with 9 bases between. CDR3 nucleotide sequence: TGTGCCAGCAGACAGTTCTCCTCCTACAATGAGCAGTTCTTC. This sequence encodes CASRQFSSYNEQFF.

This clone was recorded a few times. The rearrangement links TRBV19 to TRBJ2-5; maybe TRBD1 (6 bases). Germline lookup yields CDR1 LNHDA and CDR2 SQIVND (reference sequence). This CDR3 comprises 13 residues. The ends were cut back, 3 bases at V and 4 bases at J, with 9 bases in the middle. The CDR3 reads CASSMGAGETQYF. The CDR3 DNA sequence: TGTGCCAGTAGTATGGGGGCTGGAGAGACCCAGTACTTC.

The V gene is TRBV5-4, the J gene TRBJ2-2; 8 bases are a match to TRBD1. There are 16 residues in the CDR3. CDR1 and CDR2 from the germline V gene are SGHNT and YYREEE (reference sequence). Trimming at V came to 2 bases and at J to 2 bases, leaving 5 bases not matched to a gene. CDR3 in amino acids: CASSFGQGRNTGELFF. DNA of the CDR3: TGTGCCAGCAGCTTCGGACAGGGCCGAAACACCGGGGAGCTGTTTTTT. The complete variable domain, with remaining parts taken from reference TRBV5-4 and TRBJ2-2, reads ETGVTQSPTHLIKTRGQQVTLRCSSQSGHNTVSWYQQALGQGPQFIFQYYREEENGRGNFPPRFSGLQFPNYSSELNVNALELDDSALYLCASSFGQGRNTGELFFGEGSRLTVL.

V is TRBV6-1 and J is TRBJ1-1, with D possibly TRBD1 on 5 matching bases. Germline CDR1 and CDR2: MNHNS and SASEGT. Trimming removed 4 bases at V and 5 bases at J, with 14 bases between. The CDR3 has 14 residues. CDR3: CASSAGTPGTEAFF. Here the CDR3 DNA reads TGTGCCAGCAGTGCCGGGACTCCTGGAACTGAAGCTTTCTTT.

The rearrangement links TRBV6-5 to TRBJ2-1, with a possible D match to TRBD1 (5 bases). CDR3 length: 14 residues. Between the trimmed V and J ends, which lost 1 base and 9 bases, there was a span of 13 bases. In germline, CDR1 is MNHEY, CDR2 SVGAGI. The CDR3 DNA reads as TGTGCCAGCAGTTACTACAAGGGGTTCAGTGAGCAGTTCTTC. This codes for CASSYYKGFSEQFF.

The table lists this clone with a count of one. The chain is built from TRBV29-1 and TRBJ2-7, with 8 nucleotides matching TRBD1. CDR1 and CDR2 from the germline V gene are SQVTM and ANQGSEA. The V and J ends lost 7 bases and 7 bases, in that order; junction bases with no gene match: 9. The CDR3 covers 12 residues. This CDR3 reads CSGGQGAGEQYF. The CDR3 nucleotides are TGCAGCGGGGGGCAGGGGGCTGGGGAGCAGTACTTC.